The 22 T cell receptor beta chains presented below share a single source sample, sequenced in a study of T cells in Graves' hyperthyroidism and ophthalmopathy. Amplified TCR beta CDR3 regions derived from RNA transcripts. The study used the HTBI primer set for a first-round RT-PCR of the TCR CDR3. Using its own MiXCR run on the multiplex PCR reads, TCRdb lists one record per CDR3 protein. The sample includes 620,000 or so distinct CDR3 sequences, about 14% of them seen just once. The sample comprised blood. These receptors came from a woman between 50 and 59 years old with Graves' ophthalmopathy.

This clonotype showed up just a few times. The junction shows a germline mismatch at one end, possibly a read error. The CDR3 sequence: CATSGDAGNGFGQFF. The DNA for the CDR3 is TGTGCCACCAGCGGAGATGCCGGGAATGGGTTCGGGCAGTTCTTC. The chain links TRBV15 to TRBJ2-1; TRBD2 might be the D (5 bases). Per the germline V gene, CDR1 is LNHNV and CDR2 is YYDKDF (reference sequence). There are 15 residues in the CDR3.

The chain carries TRBV7-9 and TRBJ2-3; 9 positions match TRBD2. This CDR3 has 19 amino acids. Germline V gene data show CDR1 as SEHNR and CDR2 as FQNEAQ (reference sequence). V lost 2 bases and J lost 5; bases outside the gene matches: 17. CDR3 sequence (DNA): TGTGCCAGCAGCTTAAACGCGGGAGGGCCGATGAGTTCGATAGATACGCAGTATTTT. Amino acid sequence: CASSLNAGGPMSSIDTQYF.

There are many counts of this clonotype. J is TRBJ2-3 and V is TRBV7-2; TRBD2 agrees at 9 bases. Looked up from germline, CDR1 is SGHTA and CDR2 is FQGNSA. Germline trimming cut 2 bases from V and 4 bases from J; bases unmatched to any gene: 13. The CDR3 has 18 amino acids. CDR3 DNA sequence: TGTGCCAGCAGCTTATTGATCTTGCGGGAGGGCCAGGCAGATACGCAGTATTTT. It is translated as CASSLLILREGQADTQYF.

The chain has TRBV10-3 and TRBJ1-5; TRBD1 aligns across 9 bases. Germline CDR1 reads ENHRY; CDR2 reads SYGVKD. J gave up 6 bases and V 0 bases, and 6 bases lay outside the gene matches. This CDR3 spans 16 amino acids. Here the CDR3 reads CAISESRDRVLQPQHF. The CDR3 DNA reads as TGTGCCATCAGTGAGTCCCGGGACAGGGTTCTTCAGCCCCAGCATTTT.

This clonotype was picked up many times. The genes are TRBV7-2 and TRBJ2-5; D is unclear. The V end lost 0 bases, the J end lost 3 bases, and 11 bases lay between the germline ends. Germline V lookup: CDR1 SGHTA, CDR2 FQGNSA. The CDR3 spans 15 residues. The CDR3 DNA reads as TGTGCCAGCAGCTTAGCGGAAGCGCCAGAAGAGACCCAGTACTTC. As protein: CASSLAEAPEETQYF.

The chain couples TRBV5-1 to TRBJ2-7, with TRBD2 matching over 10 bases. The junction had 12 bases not matched to a gene; V was cut back by 4 bases and J by 5 bases. The CDR3 totals 16 residues. Germline CDR1 and CDR2: SGHRS and YFSETQ. CDR3 sequence: CASSTRTSGNGDEQYF. In DNA form, the CDR3 reads TGCGCCAGCAGCACCCGGACTAGCGGAAATGGCGACGAGCAGTACTTC.

This clonotype was seen at least ten times. V and J are TRBV6-1 and TRBJ2-6, with a tentative D call TRBD2 (6 bases). V was pared by 3 bases and J by 0 bases, with 9 bases between. Germline V gives CDR1 MNHNS, CDR2 SASEGT. CDR3 size: 16 residues. CDR3 amino acids: CASSELGSSGANVLTF. Written as DNA, the CDR3 is TGTGCCAGCAGTGAGCTCGGGAGCTCTGGGGCCAACGTCCTGACTTTC.

This sequence joins TRBV10-3 and TRBJ2-7; TRBD1 aligns across 7 bases. The V and J ends lost 6 bases and 2 bases, in that order; junction bases with no gene match: 13. The length of the CDR3 is 16 residues. From germline, CDR1 is ENHRY and CDR2 SYGVKD. CDR3 sequence: CAISLGQPNRTYEQYF. In DNA, the CDR3 is TGTGCCATCAGCTTGGGACAGCCAAATAGGACCTACGAGCAGTACTTC.

This clonotype was detected ten times or more. The chain carries TRBV10-3 and TRBJ1-1; D may be TRBD1 (5 bases). The CDR3 is 15 amino acids. CDR1 is ENHRY, CDR2 SYGVKD, per germline. Trimming stripped 2 bases from V and 7 bases from J, with 17 bases between. The CDR3 nucleotides read TGTGCCATCAGTGAGAGATTAGTCTCGGGGGGTGAAGCTTTCTTT. The encoded protein is CAISERLVSGGEAFF.

This chain uses TRBV6-2 or TRBV6-3 with TRBJ2-5, with 7 bases identical to TRBD1. The junction had 2 bases not matched to a gene; V was cut back by 0 bases and J by 10 bases. This CDR3 contains 12 residues. From germline, CDR1 is MNHEY and CDR2 SVGEGT. CDR3 sequence: CASSYSRQGQYF. CDR3 coding DNA: TGTGCCAGCAGTTACTCGAGACAGGGCCAGTACTTC.

This clonotype was counted at least ten times. The gene calls are TRBV7-3 and TRBJ2-1, with 12 bases aligning to TRBD2. The V and J ends lost 0 bases and 0 bases, in that order; junction bases with no gene match: 0. The CDR3 is 17 residues long. Germline-derived CDR1 and CDR2 are SGHTA and FQGTGA. The CDR3 protein is CASSLTTSGSSYNEQFF. The CDR3, as DNA: TGTGCCAGCAGCTTAACGACTAGCGGGAGCTCCTACAATGAGCAGTTCTTC.

This clonotype occurred many times. This chain connects TRBV4-1 to TRBJ2-7; 13 bases fit TRBD2. The CDR3 totals 15 residues. V was pared by 4 bases and J by 2 bases, with 2 bases of the junction left unmatched. CDR1 is MGHRA, CDR2 YSYEKL, per germline. The CDR3 DNA sequence: TGCGCCAGCAGCCGCACTAGCGGGGGGGCCTACGAGCAGTACTTC. Translation gives CASSRTSGGAYEQYF.

This clonotype was observed many times. V is TRBV7-9 and J is TRBJ2-7; possibly TRBD1 for D (6 bases). The CDR3 loop spans 13 amino acids. The germline V gene has CDR1 SEHNR and CDR2 FQNEAQ (reference sequence). Trimming pared 1 base from V and 6 bases from J, leaving 10 bases between. CDR3 residues: CASSLEGGREQYF. CDR3 coding DNA: TGTGCCAGCAGCTTAGAAGGGGGACGCGAGCAGTACTTC.

Only a few counts were recorded for this clonotype. V gene TRBV13 combines with J gene TRBJ1-2, with D uncertain. This CDR3 is built from 14 residues. Germline lookup yields CDR1 PRHDT and CDR2 FYEKMQ (reference sequence). V was shortened by 3 bases and J by 8 bases, with 16 bases between the two germline ends. The DNA of the CDR3 is TGTGCCAGCAGCTTCGGTAAGATTAGTGAAGGCTACACCTTC. The encoded protein is CASSFGKISEGYTF.

This clonotype was observed many times. V usage is TRBV7-2 and J usage is TRBJ2-1, with a tentative D call TRBD2 (6 bases). Trimming removed 0 bases from V and 3 bases from J, with 9 bases in between. The V gene's germline CDR1 is SGHTA and CDR2 FQGNSA. The CDR3 sequence is 15 residues long. The CDR3 DNA reads as TGTGCCAGCAGCTTAGCGGGAGGTTTCTACAATGAGCAGTTCTTC. Translation: CASSLAGGFYNEQFF.

As to this clonotype: A much bigger clone sits one base away, suggesting this may be a read error. V is TRBV7-9 and J is TRBJ1-5, with TRBD1 matching 7 bases. The germline V gene encodes CDR1 SEHNR and CDR2 FQNEAQ (reference sequence). The CDR3 is 14 amino acids. CDR3 amino acids: CASSNDRDHQAQHF. CDR3 bases: TGTGCCAGCAGCAACGACAGGGATCATCAGGCCCAGCATTTT.

About this clonotype itself: This clone may be a read error of a much larger clone one base away. The gene calls are TRBV5-1 and TRBJ2-2; TRBD1 matches at 10 bases. This CDR3 has 15 residues. Germline-derived CDR1 and CDR2 are SGHRS and YFSETQ. The CDR3 loop reads CASSLSGTGAGGLFF. CDR3 nucleotide sequence: TGCGCCAGCAGCTTGTCGGGGACAGGGGCCGGGGGGCTGTTTTTT.

This clonotype was seen only a few times. The chain employs TRBV5-4 and TRBJ1-4; D gene ambiguous. Trimming took 4 bases from V and 1 from J, leaving 2 bases between them. This CDR3 contains 12 residues. CDR1 SGHNT and CDR2 YYREEE come from the germline V gene (reference sequence). The DNA for the CDR3 is TGTGCCAGCAGCCGAACTAATGAAAAACTGTTTTTT. This sequence encodes CASSRTNEKLFF.

This clonotype was picked up many times. The rearrangement joins TRBV6-1 to TRBJ1-5; the D gene is possibly TRBD1 (5 bases). V was trimmed by 4 bases and J by 6 bases, leaving 16 bases between them. CDR3 length: 15 amino acids. The germline V gene encodes CDR1 MNHNS and CDR2 SASEGT. The CDR3 loop is CASSARGRVGQPQHF. CDR3 in DNA: TGTGCCAGCAGTGCAAGGGGCAGGGTCGGTCAGCCCCAGCATTTT.

This clonotype has only a few counts. The chain uses TRBV19 and TRBJ2-1; 11 bases align to TRBD2. CDR1 and CDR2 (germline): LNHDA, SQIVND (reference sequence). This CDR3 has 16 amino acids. The trim removed 3 bases at V and 7 bases at J, leaving 8 bases unmatched. CDR3 protein: CASSMLAGGPANEQFF. For the CDR3, the DNA is TGTGCCAGTAGTATGTTAGCGGGAGGGCCGGCAAATGAGCAGTTCTTC.

This clonotype was seen ten or more times. The chain recombines TRBV29-1 with TRBJ2-7, with 13 bases that match TRBD2. V shed 3 bases and J 7 bases; nucleotides not matched to a gene: 3. The CDR3 consists of 13 residues. Germline CDR1 is SQVTM and CDR2 is ANQGSEA. DNA of the CDR3: TGCAGCGTTGACGGACTAGCGGGAGTAGAGCAGTACTTC. This translates into CSVDGLAGVEQYF.

This chain joins TRBV7-3 and TRBJ2-3; 8 bases map to TRBD2. J lost 1 base, V lost 0 bases, and 0 bases had no gene match. Germline CDR1 reads SGHTA; CDR2 reads FQGTGA. The CDR3 runs to 15 residues. The CDR3 bases are TGTGCCAGCAGCTTAACACTAGCGGGCACAGATACGCAGTATTTT. This translates into CASSLTLAGTDTQYF. The whole variable domain, remainder taken from reference TRBV7-3 and TRBJ2-3, is GAGVSQTPSNKVTEKGKYVELRCDPISGHTALYWYRQSLGQGPEFLIYFQGTGAADDSGLPNDRFFAVRPEGSVSTLKIQRTERGDSAVYLCASSLTLAGTDTQYFGPGTRLTVL.